This TCR beta chain was obtained from a study of blood T cell repertoires in COVID-19. The overall study: PBMCs, B-cell-depleted T cells, or T cells provided the cDNA or gDNA that made up the material.

In terms of age and location, participants ranged from roughly 18 to 100 years and lived in about two dozen US areas. Self-reported history from a screening survey and questionnaire set each donor's cohort. In the study's own analysis: Nucleated cell counts were estimated from reference gene primer amplification. The method was immunoSEQ multiplex PCR; TCRdb's version includes in-frame clones alone and lacks a portion of them. V, J and clone size are those of that table, while D and trimming were read from the DNA. This sample carries 200,000 to 250,000 clones, 65% to 90% of them seen once, and the ten largest clones take 3.5% to 4%. The receptor was derived from a woman in her thirties or forties with acute COVID-19. Sequencing used PBMCs or T cells enriched from blood (not recorded which).

The CDR3 here is CASSSGDPYGYTF. As DNA, the CDR3 is TGCGCCAGCAGTTCAGGGGACCCCTATGGCTACACCTTC. The gene calls are TRBV5-1 and TRBJ1-2; TRBD1 might be the D (6 bases). Germline V gene lookup returns CDR1 SGHRS and CDR2 YFSETQ. Trimming left V 5 bases short and J 4 bases short, with 12 bases between. The CDR3 has 13 amino acids.